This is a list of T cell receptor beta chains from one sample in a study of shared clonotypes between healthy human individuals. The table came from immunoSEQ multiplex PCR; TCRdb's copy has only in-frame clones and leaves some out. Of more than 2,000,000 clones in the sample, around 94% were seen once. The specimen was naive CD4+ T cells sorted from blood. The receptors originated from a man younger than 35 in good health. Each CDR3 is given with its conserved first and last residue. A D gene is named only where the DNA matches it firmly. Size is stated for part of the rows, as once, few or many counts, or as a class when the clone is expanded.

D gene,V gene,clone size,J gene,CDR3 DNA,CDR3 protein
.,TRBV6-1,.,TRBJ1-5,TGTGCCAGCAGTGGGGGGACGATTACCCAGCCCCAGCATTTT,CASSGGTITQPQHF
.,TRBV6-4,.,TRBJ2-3,TGTGCCAGCAGTTCCCTTACGGGAGATACGCAGTATTTT,CASSSLTGDTQYF
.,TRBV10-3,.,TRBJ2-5,TGTGCCATCAGTGAGGGGGGCAAAGAGACCCAGTACTTC,CAISEGGKETQYF
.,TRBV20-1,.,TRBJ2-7,TGCAGTGCTAGGGACCACCCCGAGCAGTACTTC,CSARDHPEQYF
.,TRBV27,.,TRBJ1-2,TGTGCCAGCAGTCTGACAGGATCCCTATCTAACTATGGCTACACCTTC,CASSLTGSLSNYGYTF
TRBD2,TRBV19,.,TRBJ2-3,TGTGCCAGTAGTCGGCTAGCGGGAGATGGCACAGATACGCAGTATTTT,CASSRLAGDGTDTQYF
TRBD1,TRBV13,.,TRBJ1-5,TGTGCCAGCAGCTTAGGGACAGGGACTCAGCCCCAGCATTTT,CASSLGTGTQPQHF
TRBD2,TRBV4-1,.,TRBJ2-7,TGCGCCAGCAGCCAAGGGGAGGGACTAGCGGGAGGTTACGAGCAGTACTTC,CASSQGEGLAGGYEQYF
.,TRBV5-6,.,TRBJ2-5,TGTGCCAGCAGCTTGGCGTCGGGGGCCCAGTACTTC,CASSLASGAQYF
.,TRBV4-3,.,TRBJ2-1,TGCGCCAGCAGCCATACCGGAGGATATGAGCAGTTCTTC,CASSHTGGYEQFF
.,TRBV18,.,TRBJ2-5,TGTGCCAGCGCCCAGGAGAGGGAGACCCAGTACTTC,CASAQERETQYF
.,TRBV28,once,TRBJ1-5,TGTGCCAGCAGTTTACGGGACAGCAATCAGCCCCAGCATTTT,CASSLRDSNQPQHF
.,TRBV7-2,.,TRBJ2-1,TGTGCCAGCAGCTTAACCGGGGGTCTGCACAGCGGTAATGAGCAGTTCTTC,CASSLTGGLHSGNEQFF
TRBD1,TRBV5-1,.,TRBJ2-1,TGCGCCAGCAGCTTAAGGACAGGGCCCAGAGGTGAGCAGTTCTTC,CASSLRTGPRGEQFF
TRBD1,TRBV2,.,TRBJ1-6,TGTGCCAGCAGGGGGGGACAGGGGGCTGGTGGTTCACCCCTCCACTTT,CASRGGQGAGGSPLHF
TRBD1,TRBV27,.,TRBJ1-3,TGTGCCAGCAGTTACGACAGGGGCCCTGGAAACACCATATATTTT,CASSYDRGPGNTIYF
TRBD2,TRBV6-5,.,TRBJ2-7,TGTGCCAGCAACCCTAGCGGGGGCATCGTTCACGAGCAGTACTTC,CASNPSGGIVHEQYF
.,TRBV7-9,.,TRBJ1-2,TGTGCCAGCAGCGAACAGGAGAACTATGGCTACACCTTC,CASSEQENYGYTF
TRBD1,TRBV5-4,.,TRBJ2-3,TGTGCCAGCAGCCCGGGACAGGGGTGGTCAGATACGCAGTATTTT,CASSPGQGWSDTQYF
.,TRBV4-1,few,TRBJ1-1,TGCGCCAGCAGCCACAGACAGTCGAACACTGAAGCTTTCTTT,CASSHRQSNTEAFF
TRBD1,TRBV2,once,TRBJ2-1,TGTGCCAGCAGGGGACAGACCTCAGGTGAGCAGTTCTTC,CASRGQTSGEQFF
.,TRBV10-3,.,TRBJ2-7,TGTGCCATCAGTAGCCGGGGGCGCTACGAGCAGTACTTC,CAISSRGRYEQYF
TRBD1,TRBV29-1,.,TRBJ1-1,TGCAGCGCTGAGGAAACAGGGGACACTGAAGCTTTCTTT,CSAEETGDTEAFF